This T cell receptor (beta chain) was profiled in a study of Tregs in tolerant kidney transplant recipients. Thawed PBMCs were FACS-sorted into unstimulated CD4+CD25+CD127- regulatory T cells, CD4+CD25- non-regulatory cells, CD4 and CD8 cells. The CDR3 is made up of 15 amino acids. Germline trimming cut 1 base from V and 0 bases from J; bases unmatched to any gene: 1. Germline assignment: CDR1 KGHSH and CDR2 LQKENI. This clone has a single count. The antigen remains unidentified. Some clones are missing from TCRdb's copy, which holds only in-frame ones; the method was immunoSEQ multiplex PCR. The sample shows roughly 250,000 clones, roughly four fifths of them seen only once. Findings and limits, study-wide: This study did not directly address biological reproducibility. Validation in larger populations is needed because few patients were studied. Activated donor B cell expansion appeared to reveal the most relevant donor-specific TCRbeta repertoire.

The sample consisted of CD4+ T cells from blood. The rearrangement links TRBV18 to TRBJ2-7; 9 bases are a match to TRBD2. The receptor was isolated from a human donor in good health. CDR3 residues: CASSPLAGVSYEQYF. As DNA, the CDR3 is TGTGCCAGCTCACCACTAGCGGGAGTCTCCTACGAGCAGTACTTC.